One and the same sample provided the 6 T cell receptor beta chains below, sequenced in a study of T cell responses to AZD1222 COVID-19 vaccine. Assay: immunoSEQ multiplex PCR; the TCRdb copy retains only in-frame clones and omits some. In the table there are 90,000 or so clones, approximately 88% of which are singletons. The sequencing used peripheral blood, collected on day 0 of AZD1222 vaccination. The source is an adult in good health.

The CDR3: CATSKWTGGNTEAFF. The CDR3 coding sequence is TGTGCCACCAGCAAATGGACAGGGGGGAACACTGAAGCTTTCTTT. The chain joins TRBV15 to TRBJ1-1, with 10 bases lining up with TRBD1. CDR1 and CDR2 from the germline V gene are LNHNV and YYDKDF (reference sequence). The CDR3 has 15 residues. Trimming took 4 bases from V and 1 from J; bases not matched to a gene: 3.

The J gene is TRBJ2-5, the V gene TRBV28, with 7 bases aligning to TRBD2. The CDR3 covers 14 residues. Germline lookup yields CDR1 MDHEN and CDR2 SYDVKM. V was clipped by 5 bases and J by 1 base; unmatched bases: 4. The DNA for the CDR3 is TGTGCCAGCAGTCTCCCGGGAGGCCAAGAGACCCAGTACTTC. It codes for CASSLPGGQETQYF. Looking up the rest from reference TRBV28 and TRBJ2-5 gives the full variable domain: DVKVTQSSRYLVKRTGEKVFLECVQDMDHENMFWYRQDPGLGLRLIYFSYDVKMKEKGDIPEGYSVSREKKERFSLILESASTNQTSMYLCASSLPGGQETQYFGPGTRLLVL.

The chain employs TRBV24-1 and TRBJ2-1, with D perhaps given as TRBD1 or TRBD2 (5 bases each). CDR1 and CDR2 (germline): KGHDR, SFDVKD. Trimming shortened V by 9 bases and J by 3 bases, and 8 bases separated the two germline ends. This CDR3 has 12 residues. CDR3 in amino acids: CATRDDYNEQFF. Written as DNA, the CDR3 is TGTGCCACCCGGGACGACTACAATGAGCAGTTCTTC.

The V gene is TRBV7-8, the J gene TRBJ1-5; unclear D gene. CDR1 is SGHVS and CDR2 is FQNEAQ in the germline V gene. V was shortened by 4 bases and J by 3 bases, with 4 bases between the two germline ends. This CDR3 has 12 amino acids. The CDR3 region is CASSSNNQPQHF. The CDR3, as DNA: TGTGCCAGCAGCTCCAACAATCAGCCCCAGCATTTT.

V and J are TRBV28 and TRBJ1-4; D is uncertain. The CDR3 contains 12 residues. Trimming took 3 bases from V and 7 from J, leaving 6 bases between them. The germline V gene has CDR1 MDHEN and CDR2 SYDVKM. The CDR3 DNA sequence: TGTGCCAGCAGTTTTCTAGGTGAAAAACTGTTTTTT. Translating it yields CASSFLGEKLFF.

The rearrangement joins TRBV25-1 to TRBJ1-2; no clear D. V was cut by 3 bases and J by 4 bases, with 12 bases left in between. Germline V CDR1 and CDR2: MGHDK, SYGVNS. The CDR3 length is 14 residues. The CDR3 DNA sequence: TGTGCCAGCAGTGAGTCCCCGGGATTCTATGGCTACACCTTC. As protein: CASSESPGFYGYTF.